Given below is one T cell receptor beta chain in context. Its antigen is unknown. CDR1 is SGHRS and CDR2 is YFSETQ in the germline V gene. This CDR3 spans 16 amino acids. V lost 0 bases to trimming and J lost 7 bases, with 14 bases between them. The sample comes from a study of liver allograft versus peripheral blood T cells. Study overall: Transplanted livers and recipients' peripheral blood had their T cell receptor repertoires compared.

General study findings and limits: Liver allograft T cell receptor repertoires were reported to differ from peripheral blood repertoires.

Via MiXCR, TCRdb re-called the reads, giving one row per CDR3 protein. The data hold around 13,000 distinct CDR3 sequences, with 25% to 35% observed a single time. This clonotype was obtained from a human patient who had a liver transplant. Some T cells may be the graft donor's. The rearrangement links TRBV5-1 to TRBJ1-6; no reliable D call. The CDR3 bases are TGCGCCAGCAGCTTGGGTGGGCGAAGAGGGAATTCACCCCTCCACTTT. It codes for CASSLGGRRGNSPLHF.